The text below deals with one TCR beta chain. Its antigen is not identified. The data were produced by immunoSEQ multiplex PCR, yet TCRdb's version contains in-frame clones alone and is incomplete. The sample lists around 13,000 clones; roughly 84% were seen once. Patients with a history of autoimmune disease or on systemic immunosuppression were excluded. These data originate in a study of OX40 agonist ivuxolimab in advanced cancers. CDR1 is SGHAT and CDR2 is FQNNGV in the germline V gene. V was pared by 5 bases and J by 2 bases, with 11 bases between. The CDR3 consists of 14 residues. Study-wide results and caveats: Some patients who did not respond also had low normalized T-cell clonal expansion.

V gene TRBV11-2 combines with J gene TRBJ2-3, with D perhaps matching TRBD2 (6 bases). Source: CD4+ or CD8+ T cells sorted from blood, taken in a trial of the OX40 agonist ivuxolimab. This clonotype was obtained from an adult with an advanced solid tumor such as melanoma, head and neck, liver or kidney cancer. The CDR3 region has the DNA TGTGCCAGCAGCGACGGGACTCACACAGATACGCAGTATTTT. Translating it yields CASSDGTHTDTQYF.